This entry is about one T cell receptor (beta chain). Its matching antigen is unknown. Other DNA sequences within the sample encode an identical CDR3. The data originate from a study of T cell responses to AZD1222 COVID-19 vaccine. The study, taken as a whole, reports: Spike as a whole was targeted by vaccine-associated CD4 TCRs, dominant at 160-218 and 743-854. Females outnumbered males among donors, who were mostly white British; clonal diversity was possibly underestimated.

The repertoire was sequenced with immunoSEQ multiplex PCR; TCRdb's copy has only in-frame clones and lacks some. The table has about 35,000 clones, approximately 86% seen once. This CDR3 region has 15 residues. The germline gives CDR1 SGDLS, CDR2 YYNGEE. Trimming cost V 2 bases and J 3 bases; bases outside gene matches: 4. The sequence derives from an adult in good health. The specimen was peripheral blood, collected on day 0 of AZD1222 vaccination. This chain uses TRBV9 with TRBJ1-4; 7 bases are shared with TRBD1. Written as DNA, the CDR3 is TGTGCCAGCAGCGTTTACGGGACAGCTAATGAAAAACTGTTTTTT. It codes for CASSVYGTANEKLFF.